This TCR beta chain was obtained from a study of somatic mutations in cytotoxic T cells in rheumatoid arthritis. Notes on the study in general: Nobody had found out which antigens the expanded CD8+ clones targeted.

Using positive magnetic bead selection on an AutoMACS, CD4+ and CD8+ cells were isolated, after which their purity was checked by flow cytometry. About this clone: The target antigen is unknown.

As processed by the authors: Patient CD8+ clones bigger than 1% seldom lined up with published virus-specific TCRB sequences. Only in-frame clones appear in the TCRdb table, and some are missing; sequencing was by immunoSEQ multiplex PCR. V and J calls and clone size are given by that table; D and trimming were obtained from the DNA. The data contain around 13,000 clones, roughly 80% of them singletons. This receptor was identified in an adult with rheumatoid arthritis. The sample consisted of CD8+ T cells sorted from blood.

The CDR3 DNA is TGTGCCAGCAGCTTGGGGGGACACCAGCCCCAGCATTTT. Protein sequence: CASSLGGHQPQHF. This chain uses TRBV7-3 with TRBJ1-5; perhaps TRBD1 as D (6 bases). V lost 3 bases to trimming and J lost 7 bases, with 10 bases between them. The CDR3 is 13 residues long. Germline values: CDR1 SGHTA, CDR2 FQGTGA.